This T cell receptor beta chain stems from a study of blood T cells in healthy people across ages. For the second PCR, which ran for about 7 to 11 cycles, a sample-barcoded 5' primer and a J-beta primer mix were used. TCRdb fed the 5' RACE reads into MiXCR, producing one record per CDR3 protein. The profile covers approximately 960,000 distinct CDR3 sequences, with about 27% appearing a single time and approximately 10% taken by the ten largest. This clonotype has more than one count but fewer than ten. J lost 1 base, V lost 2 bases, and 5 bases had no gene match. This CDR3 has 16 residues. Germline V gene lookup returns CDR1 MNHNY and CDR2 SVGAGI (reference sequence). These data were also reused for a study on T cells of mothers and their children. That work states: Researchers report slightly higher, though non-significant, overlap in related mother-child pairs than in unrelated pairs.

The TCR was taken from a woman between 40 and 50 years old in good health. The material sequenced was blood. V and J are TRBV6-6 and TRBJ2-3; 8 bases fit TRBD1. The CDR3 reads CASSYPRQGRTDTQYF. The CDR3 coding sequence is TGTGCCAGCAGTTACCCTCGACAGGGGCGCACAGATACGCAGTATTTT.